This T cell receptor beta chain was profiled in a study of cytomegalovirus exposure and HLA in healthy donors. V lost 5 bases to trimming and J lost 5 bases; unmatched junction nucleotides: 3. This CDR3 comprises 13 residues. Germline CDR1 SGHAT, CDR2 FQNNGV. The PCR employed 60 Vbeta primers together with 13 Jbeta primers. Assay: immunoSEQ multiplex PCR; the TCRdb copy retains only in-frame clones and omits some. The sample holds some 120,000 clones; about 8.6% are singletons and the top ten take approximately 6.6%. Findings and limits, study-wide: The study found most TCR sequences rare, yet found some public TCRs in many donors. Association of a missense DCLRE1C variant with TCR beta V- and J-gene trimming was reported in a later analysis. Information on immune exposure was restricted to one variable (CMV serostatus).

Only a few counts were recorded for this clone. Its antigen is unidentified. This receptor was identified in a woman in her forties in good health and CMV-seropositive. The V gene is TRBV11-2, the J gene TRBJ2-7; 10 nucleotides line up with TRBD1. Sequenced: PBMCs. CDR3 sequence reads: CASSQTGGHEQYF. CDR3 in DNA: TGTGCCAGCAGCCAGACAGGGGGCCACGAGCAGTACTTC.